This T cell receptor beta chain was recorded in a study of blood T cell repertoires in COVID-19. The germline V gene has CDR1 KGHDR and CDR2 SFDVKD. The CDR3 loop spans 13 amino acids. There are a few counts of this clone. At one end, the junction sequence differs from germline, possibly due to a read error. Sequencing was performed with immunoSEQ multiplex PCR; in TCRdb, only in-frame clones are kept and a portion is missing. The table lists 100,000 to 150,000 clones, 70% to 80% of them singletons. V usage is TRBV24-1 and J usage is TRBJ2-7; no firm D call. The receptor was derived from a man aged 40-50 years with active or convalescent COVID-19. The sequenced sample was peripheral blood. The DNA for the CDR3 is TGTGCCACCAGTGATGTGGCAGGCGATAAAACCCACTTC. It translates to CATSDVAGDKTHF.